The 5 T cell receptor beta chains below all came from one sample that was sequenced in a study of T cell repertoires in cytomegalovirus infection. Which antigens these TCRs recognize remains unknown. Using its own MiXCR run on the reads, TCRdb lists one record per CDR3 protein. The table records hundreds of thousands of distinct CDR3 sequences, around a third of them present only once. The input for sequencing was cultured PBMCs, taken from culture after CMV antigen stimulation. The origin of the receptors is a human donor in good health (CMV status not recorded). Some clones in this sample may be carry-over from other donors' samples.

This clonotype was counted between two and nine times. At one of its ends the junction is not consistent with the germline gene, which may arise from a read error. This chain connects TRBV5-1 to TRBJ2-2, with D maybe TRBD1 (6 bases). The CDR3 length is 13 residues. The germline gives CDR1 SGHRS, CDR2 YFSETQ. CDR3 sequence (DNA): TGCGCCAGCAGCGTGAGGACAGCCGGGGAGCGGTTTTTT. This encodes CASSVRTAGERFF.

Comment on this clonotype: The conserved closing phenylalanine or tryptophan is absent in this CDR3, likely reflecting a read error. This chain connects TRBV7-2 to TRBJ2-5; D possibly corresponds to TRBD2 (5 bases). The CDR3 spans 12 residues. Germline lookup yields CDR1 SGHTA and CDR2 FQGNSA. V gave up 7 bases and J gave up 4 bases, with 10 bases separating them. In nucleotides, the CDR3 is TGTGCCAGCATTTACGCGGGAGAGACCCAGTACTCC. Translation: CASIYAGETQYS.

This clonotype was detected ten times or more. The V gene is TRBV7-2, the J gene TRBJ2-7, with a possible D match to TRBD1 (6 bases). This CDR3 contains 14 residues. V gave up 5 bases and J gave up 2 bases, with 13 bases separating them. The V gene's germline CDR1 is SGHTA and CDR2 FQGNSA. DNA of the CDR3: TGTGCCAGCAGCCCTGGGGGCACCGCCTACGAGCAGTACTTC. The encoded protein is CASSPGGTAYEQYF.

The CDR3 coding sequence is TGTGCCAGCAGTGAACAGGGAGCACTGGGCACAGATACGCAGTATTTT. Encoded protein: CASSEQGALGTDTQYF. The chain recombines TRBV2 with TRBJ2-3, with D perhaps assigned TRBD1 or TRBD2 (5 bases each). Germline V gene lookup returns CDR1 SNHLY and CDR2 FYNNEI. With 2 bases removed from V and 1 base from J, the gap between germline ends came to 13 bases. CDR3 size: 16 residues.

This clonotype appeared many times. V gene TRBV7-2 combines with J gene TRBJ2-2; D uncertain. This CDR3 has 15 amino acids. V was pared by 3 bases and J by 0 bases, with 8 bases between. Germline V gene lookup returns CDR1 SGHTA and CDR2 FQGNSA. CDR3 nucleotide sequence: TGTGCCAGCAGCTTCTCCCAAGCGAACACCGGGGAGCTGTTTTTT. Encoded protein: CASSFSQANTGELFF.